This record concerns one TCR beta chain sequence. Its antigen is unidentified. In the PCR, 60 Vbeta and 13 Jbeta primers were used. Clones were sequenced by immunoSEQ multiplex PCR, and TCRdb holds only the in-frame ones, with some missing. This sample yields some 84,000 clones, of which 55% to 65% are seen a single time; 15% belongs to the top ten. The data stem from a study of cytomegalovirus exposure and HLA in healthy donors. Study outcomes and limitations: Likely technical artifact: a cluster of highly shared sequence variants.

The germline CDR1 and CDR2 sequences are SNHLY and FYNNEI. V was clipped by 7 bases and J by 3 bases, with 7 bases between them. This CDR3 is built from 13 residues. The specimen sequenced was PBMCs. The source of this sequence is a woman aged 35 to 49 in good health and CMV-seropositive. The rearrangement joins TRBV2 to TRBJ2-6; D is unresolved. The CDR3: CASTGSGANVLTF. Here the CDR3 DNA reads TGTGCCAGCACAGGCAGTGGGGCCAACGTCCTGACTTTC.